Below are 5 T cell receptor beta chains sequenced from a single sample in a study of blood T cell repertoires in COVID-19. Libraries were prepared by immunoSEQ multiplex PCR; TCRdb keeps only in-frame clonotypes and omits some of them. The table records about 130,000 clones, under 90% of them present only once. Sequenced sample: peripheral blood. The receptors here all came from a human donor in a cohort sampled during active COVID-19.

The chain joins TRBV19 to TRBJ2-6; D uncertain. The V gene's germline CDR1 is LNHDA and CDR2 SQIVND (reference sequence). V was shortened by 3 bases and J by 4 bases, with 7 bases between the two germline ends. CDR3 size: 14 residues. CDR3: CASSIRVGANVLTF. Written as DNA, the CDR3 is TGTGCCAGTAGTATCCGGGTAGGGGCCAACGTCCTGACTTTC.

This clone was seen a handful of times. Here the CDR3 reads CASSSDRGSGSPLHF. CDR3 bases: TGCGCCAGCAGCTCCGACAGGGGATCAGGTTCACCCCTCCACTTT. This chain links TRBV5-1 with TRBJ1-6, with TRBD1 matching over 8 bases. J lost 9 bases, V lost 3 bases, and 8 bases had no gene match. CDR1 SGHRS and CDR2 YFSETQ come from the germline V gene. The CDR3 extends over 15 amino acids. Combining the CDR3 with reference TRBV5-1 and TRBJ1-6 gives the whole variable domain KAGVTQTPRYLIKTRGQQVTLSCSPISGHRSVSWYQQTPGQGLQFLFEYFSETQRNKGNFPGRFSGRQFSNSRSEMNVSTLELGDSALYLCASSSDRGSGSPLHFGNGTRLTVT.

The chain links TRBV21-1 to TRBJ2-7; TRBD1 is the table's D call and was not checked against the DNA. TRBV21-1 is a known pseudogene. The CDR3 covers 15 residues. In DNA form, the CDR3 reads TGTGCCAGCAGCAAAACGGGACAGGAGGTCTACGAGCAGTACGTC. It yields the protein CASSKTGQEVYEQYV.

V and J are TRBV11-2 and TRBJ1-3; TRBD1 agrees at 10 bases. CDR1 and CDR2 (germline): SGHAT, FQNNGV. V gave up 3 bases and J gave up 3 bases; unmatched junction bases: 11. The CDR3 runs 18 residues. CDR3 nucleotide sequence: TGTGCCAGCAGCTTCCCTTTGACAGGGGGCGTCGGTGGAAACACCATATATTTT. This sequence encodes CASSFPLTGGVGGNTIYF.

The chain employs TRBV7-9 and TRBJ1-1; D is perhaps TRBD1 (6 bases). The V gene lost 5 bases and the J gene lost 4 bases, with 17 bases spanning the gap. The germline V gene has CDR1 SEHNR and CDR2 FQNEAQ (reference sequence). CDR3 size: 15 residues. CDR3 DNA sequence: TGTGCCAGCAGCCGAGGGGGGGCGGCAACCACTGAAGCTTTCTTT. Translated, it gives CASSRGGAATTEAFF.